Presented here are 29 T cell receptor beta chains from one specimen sequenced in a study of blood T cell repertoires in COVID-19. Some clones are missing from TCRdb's copy, which holds only in-frame ones; the method was immunoSEQ multiplex PCR. This sample has some 35,000 clones, with roughly four fifths found just once. Source material: peripheral blood. The receptor source for this set is a man older than 75 with active or convalescent COVID-19.

The rearrangement links TRBV18 to TRBJ1-5; D is unclear. Between the trimmed V and J ends, which lost 6 bases and 3 bases, there was a span of 15 bases. Germline CDR1 is KGHSH and CDR2 is LQKENI. The CDR3 contains 15 residues. The CDR3 nucleotides read TGTGCCAGCTCCCCCCAGGTGACCGTCAATCAGCCCCAGCATTTT. Residues: CASSPQVTVNQPQHF.

The V and J genes are TRBV2 and TRBJ2-1; 16 nucleotides match TRBD2. CDR1 SNHLY and CDR2 FYNNEI come from the germline V gene. Losses at the gene ends were 9 bases for V and 7 bases for J; bases not matched to a gene: 15. This CDR3 contains 18 residues. CDR3 DNA sequence: TGTGCCAGTACTGACAGGCAGGGACTAGCGGGAGGGGGGAATGAGCAGTTCTTC. This translates into CASTDRQGLAGGGNEQFF.

The chain has TRBV5-1 and TRBJ2-1; 14 bases are a match to TRBD2. The CDR3 is 16 amino acids. The ends lost 0 bases at V and 4 bases at J; junction bases unmatched: 0. The germline gives CDR1 SGHRS, CDR2 YFSETQ. The CDR3 DNA follows: TGCGCCAGCAGCTTGGGGACTAGCGGGAGGTACAATGAGCAGTTCTTC. Protein: CASSLGTSGRYNEQFF.

The rearrangement joins TRBV19 to TRBJ1-5; weak D call: TRBD1 (6 bases). Germline assignment: CDR1 LNHDA and CDR2 SQIVND (reference sequence). The CDR3 has 13 residues. Trimming removed 4 bases from V and 7 bases from J, with 11 bases in between. The chain's CDR3 is CASSTQGYQPQHF. The CDR3 coding sequence is TGTGCCAGTAGTACACAGGGTTACCAGCCCCAGCATTTT.

The chain employs TRBV4-3 and TRBJ2-1; D remains unclear. This CDR3 spans 13 amino acids. Germline V gene lookup returns CDR1 LGHNA and CDR2 YSLEER. V lost 0 bases, J lost 5 bases, and 5 bases lay in between. Here the CDR3 reads CASSQELHNEQFF. CDR3 coding DNA: TGCGCCAGCAGCCAAGAACTTCACAATGAGCAGTTCTTC.

The V and J genes are TRBV28 and TRBJ1-1, with D perhaps TRBD1 (5 bases). The germline gives CDR1 MDHEN, CDR2 SYDVKM. The CDR3 loop spans 14 amino acids. V lost 8 bases and J lost 2, with 15 bases in between. CDR3 nucleotide sequence: TGTGCCAGCGGGGTAATGGGGCCCAACACTGAAGCTTTCTTT. Amino acids: CASGVMGPNTEAFF.

The rearrangement links TRBV24-1 to TRBJ2-1, with 8 bases identical to TRBD2. The trim removed 9 bases at V and 2 bases at J, leaving 5 bases unmatched. The CDR3 has 14 amino acids. The V gene's germline CDR1 is KGHDR and CDR2 SFDVKD. The CDR3 here is CATGSAGAYNEQFF. CDR3 bases: TGTGCCACCGGCTCAGCGGGAGCCTACAATGAGCAGTTCTTC.

The chain employs TRBV2 and TRBJ2-5; 10 bases line up with TRBD1. Germline loops: CDR1 SNHLY, CDR2 FYNNEI. The CDR3 is 14 amino acids. V shed 5 bases and J 2 bases; nucleotides not matched to a gene: 2. As DNA, the CDR3 is TGTGCCAGCAGTCAGGACAGGGGGCAAGAGACCCAGTACTTC. Residues: CASSQDRGQETQYF.

The rearrangement uses TRBV2 and TRBJ2-7; 13 nucleotides match TRBD2. Germline V CDR1 and CDR2: SNHLY, FYNNEI. V was pared by 5 bases and J by 3 bases, with 1 base of the junction left unmatched. The CDR3 consists of 14 residues. CDR3 in amino acids: CASSRLAGGYEQYF. CDR3 DNA sequence: TGTGCCAGCAGTCGACTAGCGGGAGGCTACGAGCAGTACTTC.

The chain links TRBV11-1 to TRBJ2-5; no firm D call. Trimming cost V 1 base and J 5 bases, with 11 bases left between them. This CDR3 region has 14 residues. CDR1 is SGHAT, CDR2 FQDESV, per germline (reference sequence). The CDR3 coding sequence is TGTGCCAGCAGCTTAGAGACTCCGCCTGAGACCCAGTACTTC. This encodes CASSLETPPETQYF.

The gene calls are TRBV2 and TRBJ2-1, with TRBD2 matching 11 bases. Germline loops: CDR1 SNHLY, CDR2 FYNNEI. V gave up 6 bases and J gave up 7 bases; unmatched junction bases: 8. This CDR3 region has 15 residues. CDR3 nucleotide sequence: TGTGCCAGCAGCGAACTAGCGGGAGTGAGGAATGAGCAGTTCTTC. It yields the protein CASSELAGVRNEQFF.

The V call is TRBV6-1, the J call TRBJ1-3, with D unclear. The germline gives CDR1 MNHNS, CDR2 SASEGT. Trimming removed 3 bases from V and 0 bases from J, with 12 bases in between. The CDR3 is 16 amino acids. CDR3 in DNA: TGTGCCAGCAGTGAGGACTGGAGATTCTCTGGAAACACCATATATTTT. Translating it yields CASSEDWRFSGNTIYF.

The genes are TRBV7-9 and TRBJ1-1, with a weak D call TRBD1 (5 bases). The CDR3 is 14 amino acids. CDR1 is SEHNR and CDR2 is FQNEAQ in the germline V gene (reference sequence). V was pared by 3 bases and J by 2 bases, with 10 bases between. Here the CDR3 reads CASSLQTVNTEAFF. In DNA, the CDR3 is TGTGCCAGCAGCTTGCAGACAGTAAACACTGAAGCTTTCTTT.

The chain combines TRBV27 with TRBJ2-1; 7 positions agree with TRBD1. The length of the CDR3 is 16 residues. Germline assignment: CDR1 MNHEY and CDR2 SMNVEV (reference sequence). V dropped 6 bases and J dropped 4; count of bases not matched to a gene: 12. The CDR3 here is CASRQNRQGEYNEQFF. For the CDR3, the DNA is TGTGCCAGCAGACAGAATCGACAGGGAGAGTACAATGAGCAGTTCTTC.

The chain uses TRBV4-3 and TRBJ2-1; possibly TRBD2 for D (6 bases). Looked up from germline, CDR1 is LGHNA and CDR2 is YSLEER. Trimming took off 4 bases at V and 9 bases at J, with 16 bases between the two ends. The CDR3 contains 14 residues. DNA of the CDR3: TGCGCCAGCAGCCTGGGAGGAGCGCGCGCTGAGCAGTTCTTC. Protein product: CASSLGGARAEQFF.

J is TRBJ1-5 and V is TRBV9, with D uncertain. V was pared by 4 bases and J by 2 bases, with 7 bases between. Per the germline V gene, CDR1 is SGDLS and CDR2 is YYNGEE. The CDR3 totals 13 residues. This chain's CDR3 is CASSPGGNQPQHF. CDR3 DNA: TGTGCCAGCAGCCCCGGAGGCAATCAGCCCCAGCATTTT.

V gene TRBV6-5 combines with J gene TRBJ2-5; 8 bases align to TRBD1. V gave up 7 bases and J gave up 2 bases; unmatched junction bases: 9. This CDR3 has 15 amino acids. Germline V gene data show CDR1 as MNHEY and CDR2 as SVGAGI. As DNA, the CDR3 is TGTGCCAGCACATCGGACAGGGCCCTTCAAGAGACCCAGTACTTC. Translating gives CASTSDRALQETQYF.

CDR3 region: CASSELAGGGYTF. In DNA, the CDR3 is TGTGCCAGCAGTGAATTGGCAGGTGGCGGCTACACCTTC. The chain combines TRBV2 with TRBJ1-2; D ambiguous. Trimming cost V 2 bases and J 8 bases, with 12 bases left between them. The CDR3 contains 13 residues. Germline CDR1 reads SNHLY; CDR2 reads FYNNEI. The full variable domain, its missing parts supplied by reference TRBV2 and TRBJ1-2, is EPEVTQTPSHQVTQMGQEVILRCVPISNHLYFYWYRQILGQKVEFLVSFYNNEISEKSEIFDDQFSVERPDGSNFTLKIRSTKLEDSAMYFCASSELAGGGYTFGSGTRLTVV.

The rearrangement joins TRBV11-3 to TRBJ2-7; tentative D call: TRBD2 (5 bases). Deletions cut 1 base from V and 3 bases from J, with 7 bases between. Germline CDR1 and CDR2: SGHNT and YENEEA. The CDR3 is 13 amino acids. CDR3 region: CASSLGGLYEQYF. Written as DNA, the CDR3 is TGTGCCAGCAGCTTAGGTGGACTCTACGAGCAGTACTTC.

V is TRBV29-1 and J is TRBJ2-7; weak D call: TRBD2 (6 bases). This CDR3 is 14 amino acids long. The germline V gene has CDR1 SQVTM and CDR2 ANQGSEA. Trimming cost V 6 bases and J 3 bases, with 18 bases left between them. CDR3 sequence: CSVAPGLGRYEQYF. In nucleotides, the CDR3 is TGCAGCGTAGCCCCGGGACTCGGACGCTACGAGCAGTACTTC.

The V call is TRBV30, the J call TRBJ2-3; D call uncertain. The CDR3 sequence is 11 residues long. Trimming pared 4 bases from V and 9 bases from J, leaving 11 bases between. CDR1 GTSNPN and CDR2 SVGIG come from the germline V gene (reference sequence). The CDR3 DNA sequence: TGTGCCTGGACCACTCTCTCAACGCAGTATTTT. This translates into CAWTTLSTQYF.

This chain links TRBV7-2 with TRBJ2-1; D remains ambiguous. The germline V and J ends were trimmed by 5 bases and 6 bases, with 14 bases remaining between them. Germline CDR1 SGHTA, CDR2 FQGNSA. The CDR3 is 14 amino acids. The CDR3, as DNA: TGTGCCAGCAGCCTAGAAGCCTTCGCCAATGAGCAGTTCTTC. Amino acids: CASSLEAFANEQFF.

CDR3 bases: TGCAGTGCTAGTGGAGGGGGCACTGAAGCTTTCTTT. It is translated as CSASGGGTEAFF. The rearrangement uses TRBV20-1 and TRBJ1-1, with D tentatively TRBD1 (6 bases). Germline CDR1 is DFQATT and CDR2 is SNEGSKA (reference sequence). The CDR3 extends over 12 amino acids. The V and J ends lost 3 bases and 4 bases respectively, with 9 bases between them.

This clone came up once. The CDR3 protein is CASTWEGETQYF. The CDR3 DNA reads as TGTGCCAGCACTTGGGAGGGGGAGACCCAGTACTTC. The V and J genes are TRBV2 and TRBJ2-5, with 7 bases matching TRBD2. The CDR3 length is 12 residues. The J segment lost 5 bases and the V segment lost 7 bases, leaving 4 bases of the junction unmatched. Looked up from germline, CDR1 is SNHLY and CDR2 is FYNNEI.

The chain couples TRBV4-3 to TRBJ1-6; 9 nucleotides line up with TRBD1. The CDR3 is 14 amino acids. V dropped 3 bases and J dropped 8; count of bases not matched to a gene: 2. Per germline, CDR1 LGHNA and CDR2 YSLEER. The DNA for the CDR3 is TGCGCCAGCAGCCAGAGGACAGGGGATTCACCCCTCCACTTT. Translated: CASSQRTGDSPLHF.

The chain has TRBV5-1 and TRBJ2-1, with TRBD2 matching 10 bases. The CDR3 spans 18 residues. The germline V gene has CDR1 SGHRS and CDR2 YFSETQ. The V and J ends lost 1 base and 10 bases, in that order; junction bases with no gene match: 17. The CDR3 here is CASSLSGVASGGVVEQFF. The CDR3 DNA is TGCGCCAGCAGCTTGTCAGGTGTGGCTAGCGGGGGCGTAGTCGAGCAGTTCTTC. The variable domain in full, completed from reference TRBV5-1 and TRBJ2-1, reads KAGVTQTPRYLIKTRGQQVTLSCSPISGHRSVSWYQQTPGQGLQFLFEYFSETQRNKGNFPGRFSGRQFSNSRSEMNVSTLELGDSALYLCASSLSGVASGGVVEQFFGPGTRLTVL.

The chain employs TRBV18 and TRBJ2-1, with 10 bases identical to TRBD1. This CDR3 region has 13 residues. The J segment lost 7 bases and the V segment lost 3 bases, leaving 0 bases of the junction unmatched. Germline loops: CDR1 KGHSH, CDR2 LQKENI. CDR3 loop: CASSPGQGNEQFF. CDR3 DNA sequence: TGTGCCAGCTCACCGGGACAGGGGAATGAGCAGTTCTTC.

The V gene is TRBV3-1 (or the pseudogene TRBV3-2), the J gene TRBJ2-7; D might be TRBD2 (6 bases). This CDR3 has 14 amino acids. V dropped 1 base and J dropped 7 bases, with 14 bases sitting between them. The germline gives CDR1 LGHDT, CDR2 YNNKEL (reference sequence). The CDR3 here is CASSQGGRLGEQYF. The DNA of the CDR3 is TGTGCCAGCAGCCAAGGAGGGAGGCTTGGAGAGCAGTACTTC.

This chain joins TRBV2 and TRBJ1-5, with D possibly TRBD1 on 5 matching bases. Germline assignment: CDR1 SNHLY and CDR2 FYNNEI. With 3 bases removed from V and 4 bases from J, the gap between germline ends came to 10 bases. The CDR3 consists of 14 residues. This CDR3 reads CASSESGINQPQHF. As DNA, the CDR3 is TGTGCCAGCAGTGAGTCAGGGATTAATCAGCCCCAGCATTTT.